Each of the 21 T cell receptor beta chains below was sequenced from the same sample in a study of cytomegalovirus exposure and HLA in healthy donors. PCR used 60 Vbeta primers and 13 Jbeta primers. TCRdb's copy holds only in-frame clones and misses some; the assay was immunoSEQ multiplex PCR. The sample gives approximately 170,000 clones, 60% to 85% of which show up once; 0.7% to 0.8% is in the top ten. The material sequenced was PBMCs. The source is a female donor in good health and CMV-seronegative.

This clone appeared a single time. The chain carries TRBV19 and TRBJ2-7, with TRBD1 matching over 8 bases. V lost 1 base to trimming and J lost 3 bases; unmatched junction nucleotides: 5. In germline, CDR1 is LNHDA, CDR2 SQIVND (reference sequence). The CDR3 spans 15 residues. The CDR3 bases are TGTGCCAGTAGTATAGGAGCAGGGGGCGTCTACGAGCAGTACTTC. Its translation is CASSIGAGGVYEQYF.

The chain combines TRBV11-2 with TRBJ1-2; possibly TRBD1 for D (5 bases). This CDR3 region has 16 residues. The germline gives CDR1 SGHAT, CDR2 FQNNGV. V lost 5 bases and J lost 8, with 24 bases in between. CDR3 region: CASSPSVGRRGEGYTF. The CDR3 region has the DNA TGTGCCAGCAGCCCGTCGGTGGGACGGAGGGGTGAGGGCTACACCTTC.

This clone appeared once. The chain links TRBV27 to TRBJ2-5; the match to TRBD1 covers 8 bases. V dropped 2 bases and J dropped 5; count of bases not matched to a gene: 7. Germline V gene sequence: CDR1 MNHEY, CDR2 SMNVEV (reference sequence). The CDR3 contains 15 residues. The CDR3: CASSLATGVGETQYF. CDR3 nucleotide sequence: TGTGCCAGCAGTTTAGCGACAGGGGTTGGGGAGACCCAGTACTTC.

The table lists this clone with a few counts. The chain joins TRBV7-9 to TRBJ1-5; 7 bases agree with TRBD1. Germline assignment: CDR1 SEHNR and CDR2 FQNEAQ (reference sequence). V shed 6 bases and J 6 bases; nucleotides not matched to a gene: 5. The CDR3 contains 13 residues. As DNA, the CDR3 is TGTGCCAGCAGTCCCGGACAGGCTCAGCCCCAGCATTTT. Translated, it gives CASSPGQAQPQHF.

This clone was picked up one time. The CDR3 spells CASSQGGRTGELFF. CDR3 nucleotide sequence: TGTGCCAGCAGCCAAGGGGGAAGGACCGGGGAGCTGTTTTTT. V usage is TRBV7-3 and J usage is TRBJ2-2; maybe TRBD1 (6 bases). The V and J ends lost 5 bases and 5 bases respectively, with 12 bases between them. In germline, CDR1 is SGHTA, CDR2 FQGTGA. The CDR3 extends over 14 amino acids. The full variable domain, rest sourced from reference TRBV7-3 and TRBJ2-2, is GAGVSQTPSNKVTEKGKYVELRCDPISGHTALYWYRQSLGQGPEFLIYFQGTGAADDSGLPNDRFFAVRPEGSVSTLKIQRTERGDSAVYLCASSQGGRTGELFFGEGSRLTVL.

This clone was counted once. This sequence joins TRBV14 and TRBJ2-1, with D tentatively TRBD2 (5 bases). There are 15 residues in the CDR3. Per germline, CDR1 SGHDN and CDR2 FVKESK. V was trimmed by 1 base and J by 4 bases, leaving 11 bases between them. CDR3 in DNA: TGTGCCAGCAGCCAAGTCGAGGGCCGTTACAATGAGCAGTTCTTC. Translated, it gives CASSQVEGRYNEQFF.

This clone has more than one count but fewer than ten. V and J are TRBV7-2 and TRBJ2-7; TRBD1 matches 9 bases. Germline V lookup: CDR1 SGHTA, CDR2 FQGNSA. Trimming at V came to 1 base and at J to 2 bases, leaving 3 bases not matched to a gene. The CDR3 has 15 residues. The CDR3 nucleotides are TGTGCCAGCAGCTTAGTTGGACAGGGGACCTACGAGCAGTACTTC. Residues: CASSLVGQGTYEQYF.

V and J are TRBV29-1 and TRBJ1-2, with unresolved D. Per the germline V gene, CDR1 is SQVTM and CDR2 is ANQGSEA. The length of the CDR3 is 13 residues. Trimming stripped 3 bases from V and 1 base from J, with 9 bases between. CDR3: CSVERVFNYGYTF. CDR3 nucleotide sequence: TGCAGCGTTGAGCGGGTTTTTAACTATGGCTACACCTTC.

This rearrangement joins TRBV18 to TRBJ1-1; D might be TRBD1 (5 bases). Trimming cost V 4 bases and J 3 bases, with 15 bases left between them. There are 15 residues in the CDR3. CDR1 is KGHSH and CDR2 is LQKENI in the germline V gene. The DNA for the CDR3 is TGTGCCAGCTCACTACAGGTCATTGGGGACACTGAAGCTTTCTTT. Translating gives CASSLQVIGDTEAFF.

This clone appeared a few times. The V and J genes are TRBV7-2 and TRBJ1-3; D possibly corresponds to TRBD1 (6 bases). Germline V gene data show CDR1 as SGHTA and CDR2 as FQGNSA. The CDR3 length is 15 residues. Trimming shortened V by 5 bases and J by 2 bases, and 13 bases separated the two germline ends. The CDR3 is CASSPDSRTGNTIYF. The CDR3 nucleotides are TGTGCCAGCAGCCCGGACAGCCGAACTGGAAACACCATATATTTT.

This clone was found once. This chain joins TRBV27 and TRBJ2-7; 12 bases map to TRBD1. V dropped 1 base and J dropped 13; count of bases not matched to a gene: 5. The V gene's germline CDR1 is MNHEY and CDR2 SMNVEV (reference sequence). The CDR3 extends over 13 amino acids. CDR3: CASSLYGTGGVYF. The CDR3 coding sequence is TGTGCCAGCAGTTTATATGGGACAGGGGGCGTATACTTC.

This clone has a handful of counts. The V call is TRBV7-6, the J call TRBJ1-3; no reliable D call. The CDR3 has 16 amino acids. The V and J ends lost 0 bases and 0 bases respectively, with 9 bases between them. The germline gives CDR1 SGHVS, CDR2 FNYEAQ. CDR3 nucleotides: TGTGCCAGCAGCTTAGCTCCCACGAGCTCTGGAAACACCATATATTTT. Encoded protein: CASSLAPTSSGNTIYF.

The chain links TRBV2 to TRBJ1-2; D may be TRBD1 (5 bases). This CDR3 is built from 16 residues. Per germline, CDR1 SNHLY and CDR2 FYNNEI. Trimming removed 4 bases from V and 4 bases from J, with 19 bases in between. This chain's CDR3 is CASSARDPGEGYGYTF. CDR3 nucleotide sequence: TGTGCCAGCAGTGCAAGGGATCCGGGGGAGGGCTATGGCTACACCTTC.

The CDR3 sequence is CASRMGQGSYEQYF. CDR3 in DNA: TGTGCCAGCAGGATGGGACAGGGATCCTACGAGCAGTACTTC. The chain combines TRBV25-1 with TRBJ2-7; TRBD1 matches 9 bases. There are 14 residues in the CDR3. Per the germline V gene, CDR1 is MGHDK and CDR2 is SYGVNS. The V segment lost 6 bases and the J segment 1 base; nucleotides outside the gene matches: 4.

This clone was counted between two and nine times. Here the CDR3 DNA reads TGTGCCAGTAGTTCGGGTTCCCACACCGGGGAGCTGTTTTTT. Translated: CASSSGSHTGELFF. This chain uses TRBV19 with TRBJ2-2; unclear D gene. This CDR3 region has 14 residues. CDR1 is LNHDA, CDR2 SQIVND, per germline (reference sequence). Trimming took 5 bases from V and 3 from J, leaving 10 bases between them.

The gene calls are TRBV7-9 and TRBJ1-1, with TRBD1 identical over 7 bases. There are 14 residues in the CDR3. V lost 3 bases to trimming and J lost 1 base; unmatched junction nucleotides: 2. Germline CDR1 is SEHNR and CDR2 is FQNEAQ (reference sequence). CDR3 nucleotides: TGTGCCAGCAGCTTGGGGACAGAGAACACTGAAGCTTTCTTT. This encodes CASSLGTENTEAFF.

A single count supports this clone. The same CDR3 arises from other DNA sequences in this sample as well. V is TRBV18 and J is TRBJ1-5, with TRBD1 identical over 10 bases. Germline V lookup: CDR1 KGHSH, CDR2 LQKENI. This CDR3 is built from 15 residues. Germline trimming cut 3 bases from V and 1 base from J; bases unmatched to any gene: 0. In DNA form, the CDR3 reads TGTGCCAGCTCACCGGGACAGGGGAGCAATCAGCCCCAGCATTTT. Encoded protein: CASSPGQGSNQPQHF.

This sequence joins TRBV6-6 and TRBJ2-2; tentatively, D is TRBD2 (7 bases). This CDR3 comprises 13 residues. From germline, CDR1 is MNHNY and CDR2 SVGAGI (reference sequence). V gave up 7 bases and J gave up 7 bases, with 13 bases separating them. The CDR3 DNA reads TGTGCCAGCACCGGGGGGCCTCTCGGGGAGCTGTTTTTT. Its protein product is CASTGGPLGELFF.

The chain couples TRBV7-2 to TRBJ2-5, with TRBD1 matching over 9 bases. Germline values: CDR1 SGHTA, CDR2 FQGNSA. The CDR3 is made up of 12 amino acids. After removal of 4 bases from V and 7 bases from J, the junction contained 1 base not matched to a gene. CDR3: CASSWDRVTQYF. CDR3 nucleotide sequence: TGTGCCAGCAGCTGGGACAGGGTGACCCAGTACTTC.

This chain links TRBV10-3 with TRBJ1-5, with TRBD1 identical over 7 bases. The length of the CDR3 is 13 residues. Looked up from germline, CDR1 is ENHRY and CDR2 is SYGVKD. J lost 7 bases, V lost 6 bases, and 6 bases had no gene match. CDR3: CAIRRGLEQPQHF. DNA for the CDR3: TGTGCCATCAGAAGGGGGCTAGAACAGCCCCAGCATTTT.

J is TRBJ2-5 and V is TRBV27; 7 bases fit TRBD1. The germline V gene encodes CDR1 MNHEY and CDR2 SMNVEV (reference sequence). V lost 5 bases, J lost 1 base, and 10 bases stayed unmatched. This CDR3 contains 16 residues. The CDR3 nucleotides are TGTGCCAGCAGTGTGAGGACAGGCGACCCCCAAGAGACCCAGTACTTC. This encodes CASSVRTGDPQETQYF.